This T cell receptor (beta chain) was retrieved from a study of CD8 T cells in ankylosing spondylitis. Points from the study as a whole: Significant enrichment of disease-linked clones was reported in matched ankylosing spondylitis synovial fluid.

The V end lost 5 bases, the J end lost 3 bases, and 7 bases lay between the germline ends. The length of the CDR3 is 12 residues. Per germline, CDR1 SGHRS and CDR2 YFSETQ. At least ten counts were recorded for this clonotype. Its antigen is not known. TCRdb independently ran MiXCR on the 5' RACE reads; one entry per CDR3 protein. The sample has 200,000 to 250,000 distinct CDR3 sequences; more than 9% are singletons. This TCR came from a male donor with ankylosing spondylitis or in good health (not recorded which). This rearrangement joins TRBV5-1 to TRBJ2-3; D ambiguous. The source material was blood, either unsorted or a sorted T cell fraction (not recorded which). CDR3 sequence (DNA): TGCGCCAGCAGTCTCTCTACAGATACGCAGTATTTT. Its protein is CASSLSTDTQYF.